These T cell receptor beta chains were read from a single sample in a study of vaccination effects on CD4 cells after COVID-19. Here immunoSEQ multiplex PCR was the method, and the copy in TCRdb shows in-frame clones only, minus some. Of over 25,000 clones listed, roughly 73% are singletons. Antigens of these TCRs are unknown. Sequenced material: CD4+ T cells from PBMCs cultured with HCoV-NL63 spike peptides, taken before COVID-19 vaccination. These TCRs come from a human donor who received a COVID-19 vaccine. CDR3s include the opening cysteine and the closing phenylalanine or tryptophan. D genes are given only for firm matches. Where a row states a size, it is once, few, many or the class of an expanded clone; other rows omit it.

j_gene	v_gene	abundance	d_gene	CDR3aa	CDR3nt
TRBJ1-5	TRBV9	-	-	CASSVGAYSNQPQHF	TGTGCCAGCAGCGTCGGCGCATATAGCAATCAGCCCCAGCATTTT
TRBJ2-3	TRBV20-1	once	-	CSARHLDTQYF	TGCAGTGCTAGACATTTGGATACGCAGTATTTT
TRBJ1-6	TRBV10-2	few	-	CASSEGPQPNSPLHF	TGCGCCAGCAGTGAGGGACCCCAGCCCAATTCACCCCTCCACTTT
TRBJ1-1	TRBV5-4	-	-	CASSREPMNTEAFF	TGTGCCAGCAGCCGGGAACCCATGAACACTGAAGCTTTCTTT
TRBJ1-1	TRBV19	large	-	CASSIPGRGNTEAFF	TGTGCCAGTAGTATACCGGGACGGGGGAACACTGAAGCTTTCTTT
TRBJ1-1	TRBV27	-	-	CASSLSLRQSEAFF	TGTGCCAGCAGTTTATCGCTCAGACAGTCTGAAGCTTTCTTT
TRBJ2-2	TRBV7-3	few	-	CASSLSGTGELFF	TGTGCCAGCAGCTTATCCGGGACCGGGGAGCTGTTTTTT
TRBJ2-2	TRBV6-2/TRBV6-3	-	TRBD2	CASTYSGRNTGELFF	TGTGCCAGCACTTATAGCGGGAGGAACACCGGGGAGCTGTTTTTT
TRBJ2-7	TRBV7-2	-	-	CASSVSGPSSYEQYF	TGTGCCAGCAGCGTTAGCGGCCCTAGCTCCTACGAGCAGTACTTC
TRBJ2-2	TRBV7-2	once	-	CASSLAFTTGELFF	TGTGCCAGCAGCTTAGCCTTTACCACCGGGGAGCTGTTTTTT
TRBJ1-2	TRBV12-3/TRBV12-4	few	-	CASSPGTGYTF	TGTGCCAGCAGTCCAGGGACGGGCTACACCTTC
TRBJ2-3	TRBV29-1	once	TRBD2	CSVATGTSEDTQYF	TGCAGCGTCGCTACCGGGACTAGCGAGGATACGCAGTATTTT
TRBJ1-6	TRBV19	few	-	CASSILQAGFNSPLHF	TGTGCCAGTAGTATCCTTCAGGCCGGATTTAATTCACCCCTCCACTTT
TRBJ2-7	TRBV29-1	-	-	CSVYRGGYEQYF	TGCAGCGTTTACAGGGGGGGCTACGAGCAGTACTTC
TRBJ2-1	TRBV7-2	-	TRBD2	CASSLDRSSGSEEQFF	TGTGCCAGCAGCTTAGATAGGTCTAGCGGGAGTGAGGAGCAGTTCTTC
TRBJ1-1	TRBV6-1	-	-	CASSERGRNEAFF	TGTGCCAGCAGTGAGAGAGGACGGAATGAAGCTTTCTTT
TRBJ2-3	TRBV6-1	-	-	CASSEGVGITDTQYF	TGTGCCAGCAGTGAAGGGGTGGGGATCACAGATACGCAGTATTTT
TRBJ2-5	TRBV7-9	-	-	CASSFSQETQYF	TGTGCCAGCAGCTTCTCTCAAGAGACCCAGTACTTC
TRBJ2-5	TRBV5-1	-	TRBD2	CASRLAGLGETQYF	TGCGCCAGCAGACTAGCGGGGCTTGGAGAGACCCAGTACTTC
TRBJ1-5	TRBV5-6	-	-	CASSSGRRNQPQHF	TGTGCCAGCAGCTCAGGGCGGAGAAATCAGCCCCAGCATTTT
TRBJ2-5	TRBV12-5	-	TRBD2	CASGLVPKGAGGLYQETQYF	TGTGCTAGTGGTTTGGTACCCAAGGGAGCGGGGGGATTGTACCAAGAGACCCAGTACTTC
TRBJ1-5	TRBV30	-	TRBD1	CAWSVVGQLNQPQHF	TGTGCCTGGAGTGTCGTGGGACAGCTAAATCAGCCCCAGCATTTT
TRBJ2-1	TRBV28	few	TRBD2	CASGAGGSSSYNEQFF	TGTGCCAGCGGAGCGGGAGGGTCGAGCTCCTACAATGAGCAGTTCTTC
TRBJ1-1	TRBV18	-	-	CASSPNGRIITEAFF	TGTGCCAGCTCACCAAATGGCAGGATAATCACTGAAGCTTTCTTT
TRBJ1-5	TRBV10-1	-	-	CARNSNYSNQPQHF	TGCGCCCGCAACTCCAATTATAGCAATCAGCCCCAGCATTTT
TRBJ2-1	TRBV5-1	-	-	CASSWLAGANNEQFF	TGCGCCAGCAGCTGGTTGGCGGGGGCCAACAATGAGCAGTTCTTC
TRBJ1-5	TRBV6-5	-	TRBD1	CASRLQGNSNQPQHF	TGTGCCAGCAGGTTACAGGGGAATAGCAATCAGCCCCAGCATTTT
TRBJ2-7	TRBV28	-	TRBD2	CASSLPSGSSYEQYF	TGTGCCAGCAGTTTACCCAGCGGGAGCTCCTACGAGCAGTACTTC
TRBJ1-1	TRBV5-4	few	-	CASSLNSDYTEAFF	TGTGCCAGCAGCTTGAATAGCGACTACACTGAAGCTTTCTTT
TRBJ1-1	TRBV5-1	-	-	CASSLARAMNTEAFF	TGCGCCAGCAGCTTGGCCCGAGCCATGAACACTGAAGCTTTCTTT
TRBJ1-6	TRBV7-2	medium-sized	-	CASSYSSYNSPLHF	TGTGCCAGCAGCTACAGCTCCTATAATTCACCCCTCCACTTT
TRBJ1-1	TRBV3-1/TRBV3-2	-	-	CASSHRQNTEAFF	TGTGCCAGCAGCCATCGGCAGAACACTGAAGCTTTCTTT
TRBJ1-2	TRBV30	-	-	CAWSPGPNYGYTF	TGTGCCTGGAGCCCGGGACCCAATTATGGCTACACCTTC
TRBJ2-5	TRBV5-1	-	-	CASSLPGETQYF	TGCGCCAGCAGCTTGCCGGGGGAGACCCAGTACTTC
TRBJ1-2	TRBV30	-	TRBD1	CAWSSGTATGYTF	TGTGCCTGGAGTTCCGGGACAGCGACCGGCTACACCTTC
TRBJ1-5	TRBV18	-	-	CASSPGGNQPQHF	TGTGCCAGCTCACCAGGGGGGAATCAGCCCCAGCATTTT
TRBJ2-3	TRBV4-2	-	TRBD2	CASSQDKRAGDADTQYF	TGTGCCAGCAGCCAAGATAAACGAGCGGGAGACGCAGATACGCAGTATTTT
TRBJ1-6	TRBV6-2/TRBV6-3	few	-	CASSPNQGSADSPLHF	TGTGCCAGCAGTCCCAACCAGGGTAGCGCAGACTCACCCCTCCACTTT
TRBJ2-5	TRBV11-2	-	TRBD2	CASSGIGTSGKETQYF	TGTGCCAGCTCAGGGATCGGGACTAGCGGAAAAGAGACCCAGTACTTC
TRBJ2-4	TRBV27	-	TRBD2	CASPMGLAGGLYF	TGTGCCAGCCCCATGGGACTAGCGGGAGGGTTGTACTTC
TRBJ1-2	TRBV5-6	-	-	CASSLDRVTNGYTF	TGTGCCAGCAGCTTGGACAGGGTGACTAATGGCTACACCTTC
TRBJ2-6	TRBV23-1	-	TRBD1	CASSQSKDRAISGANVLTF	TGCGCCAGCAGTCAATCGAAGGACAGGGCTATCTCTGGGGCCAACGTCCTGACTTTC
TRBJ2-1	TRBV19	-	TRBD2	CASSMERDYNEQFF	TGTGCCAGTAGTATGGAGCGGGACTACAATGAGCAGTTCTTC
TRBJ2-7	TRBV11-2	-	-	CASSSHTAPYEQYF	TGTGCCAGCAGCTCCCATACAGCCCCCTACGAGCAGTACTTC
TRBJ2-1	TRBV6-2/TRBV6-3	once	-	CASSPRGFEQFF	TGTGCCAGCAGTCCCCGGGGATTTGAGCAGTTCTTC
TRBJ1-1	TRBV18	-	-	CASSPPRAMNTEAFF	TGTGCCAGCTCACCTCCCCGGGCCATGAACACTGAAGCTTTCTTT
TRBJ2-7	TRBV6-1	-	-	CASSEQGNEQYF	TGTGCCAGCAGTGAACAGGGTAACGAGCAGTACTTC
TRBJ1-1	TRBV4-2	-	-	CASSQGGTANTEAFF	TGTGCCAGCAGCCAAGGGGGGACGGCAAACACTGAAGCTTTCTTT
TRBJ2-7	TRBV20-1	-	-	CSPYPTYEQYF	TGCAGTCCCTATCCTACCTACGAGCAGTACTTC
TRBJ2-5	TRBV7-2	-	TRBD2	CASSWSTSGGALETQYF	TGTGCCAGCAGCTGGAGTACTAGCGGAGGGGCTCTCGAGACCCAGTACTTC